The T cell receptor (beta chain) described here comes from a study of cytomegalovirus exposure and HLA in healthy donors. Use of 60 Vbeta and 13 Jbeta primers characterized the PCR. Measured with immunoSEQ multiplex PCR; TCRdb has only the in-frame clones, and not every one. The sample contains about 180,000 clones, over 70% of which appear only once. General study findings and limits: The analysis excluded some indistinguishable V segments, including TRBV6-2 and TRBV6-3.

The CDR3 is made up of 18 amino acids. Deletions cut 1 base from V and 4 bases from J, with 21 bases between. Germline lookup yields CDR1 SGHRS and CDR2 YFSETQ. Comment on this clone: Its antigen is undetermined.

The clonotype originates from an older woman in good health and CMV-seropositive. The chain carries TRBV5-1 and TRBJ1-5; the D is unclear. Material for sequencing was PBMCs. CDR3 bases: TGCGCCAGCAGCTTGTGGCTGGGGAGGGTGATAGGAAATCAGCCCCAGCATTTT. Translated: CASSLWLGRVIGNQPQHF. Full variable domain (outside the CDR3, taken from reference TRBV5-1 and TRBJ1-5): KAGVTQTPRYLIKTRGQQVTLSCSPISGHRSVSWYQQTPGQGLQFLFEYFSETQRNKGNFPGRFSGRQFSNSRSEMNVSTLELGDSALYLCASSLWLGRVIGNQPQHFGDGTRLSIL.